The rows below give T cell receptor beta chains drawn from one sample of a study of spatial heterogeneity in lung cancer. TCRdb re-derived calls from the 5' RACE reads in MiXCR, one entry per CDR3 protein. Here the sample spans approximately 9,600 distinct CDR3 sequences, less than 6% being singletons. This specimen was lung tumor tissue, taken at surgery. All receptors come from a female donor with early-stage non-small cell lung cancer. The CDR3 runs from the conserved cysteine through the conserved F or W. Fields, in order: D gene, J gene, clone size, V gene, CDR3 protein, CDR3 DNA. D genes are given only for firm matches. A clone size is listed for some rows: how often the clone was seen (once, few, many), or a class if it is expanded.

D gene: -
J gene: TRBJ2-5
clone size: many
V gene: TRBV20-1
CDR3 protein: CSARDDRDVQETQYF
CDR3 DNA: TGCAGTGCTAGGGACGACCGGGACGTGCAAGAGACCCAGTACTTC

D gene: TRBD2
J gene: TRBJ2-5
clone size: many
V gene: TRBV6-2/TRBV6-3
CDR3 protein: CASSRAGGKTQYF
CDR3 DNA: TGTGCCAGCAGCCGCGCCGGGGGGAAGACCCAGTACTTC

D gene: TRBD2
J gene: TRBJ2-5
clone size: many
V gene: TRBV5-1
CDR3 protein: CASSLIAGGPGETQYF
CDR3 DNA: TGCGCCAGCAGCTTGATAGCGGGAGGGCCGGGGGAGACCCAGTACTTC

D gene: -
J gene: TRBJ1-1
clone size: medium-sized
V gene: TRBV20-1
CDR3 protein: CSASRTKNTEAFF
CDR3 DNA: TGCAGTGCTAGCCGCACAAAGAACACTGAAGCTTTCTTT

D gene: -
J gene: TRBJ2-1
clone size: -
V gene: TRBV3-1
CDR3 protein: CASSQFLNEQFF
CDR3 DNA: TGTGCCAGCAGCCAATTTTTAAATGAGCAGTTCTTC

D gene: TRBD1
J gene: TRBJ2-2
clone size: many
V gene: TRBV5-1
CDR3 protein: CASSSGQGLNTGELFF
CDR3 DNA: TGCGCCAGCAGCTCAGGACAGGGCTTGAACACCGGGGAGCTGTTTTTT

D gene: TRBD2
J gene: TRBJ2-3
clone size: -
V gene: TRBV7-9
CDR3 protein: CASSLRALSSGTSGATDTQYF
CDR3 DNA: TGTGCCAGCAGCTTAAGGGCACTCTCCTCCGGGACTAGCGGAGCAACAGATACGCAGTATTTT

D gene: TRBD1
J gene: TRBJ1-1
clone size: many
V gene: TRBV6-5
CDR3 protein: CASSWTGGEGMNTEAFF
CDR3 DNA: TGTGCCAGCAGCTGGACAGGGGGCGAGGGTATGAACACTGAAGCTTTCTTT

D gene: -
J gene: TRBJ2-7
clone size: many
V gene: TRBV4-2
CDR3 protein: CASSQETGTGEQYF
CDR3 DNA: TGTGCCAGCAGCCAAGAAACCGGGACCGGCGAGCAGTACTTC

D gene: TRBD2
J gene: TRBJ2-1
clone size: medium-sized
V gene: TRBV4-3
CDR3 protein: CASSQDSTSGRGDEQFF
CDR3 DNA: TGCGCCAGCAGCCAAGATTCCACTAGCGGGAGGGGGGATGAGCAGTTCTTC

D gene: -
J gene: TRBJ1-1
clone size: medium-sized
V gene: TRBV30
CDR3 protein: CAWSGGVQGQNTEAFF
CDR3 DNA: TGTGCCTGGAGCGGTGGGGTCCAGGGTCAGAACACTGAAGCTTTCTTT

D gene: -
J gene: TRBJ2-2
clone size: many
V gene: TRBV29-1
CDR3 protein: CSVSGARAVGELFF
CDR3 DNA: TGCAGCGTTTCCGGCGCCAGGGCGGTCGGGGAGCTGTTTTTT

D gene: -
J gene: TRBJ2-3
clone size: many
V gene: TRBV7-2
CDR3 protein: CASPQGSTDTQYF
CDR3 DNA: TGTGCCAGCCCTCAGGGGAGCACAGATACGCAGTATTTT

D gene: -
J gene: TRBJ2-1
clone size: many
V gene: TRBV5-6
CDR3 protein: CASSYSKERRYNEQFF
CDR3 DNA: TGTGCCAGCAGTTACTCGAAGGAACGAAGATACAATGAGCAGTTCTTC

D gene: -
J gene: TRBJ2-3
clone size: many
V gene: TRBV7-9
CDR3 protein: CASTREGDTQYF
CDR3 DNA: TGTGCCAGCACCCGAGAAGGAGATACGCAGTATTTT

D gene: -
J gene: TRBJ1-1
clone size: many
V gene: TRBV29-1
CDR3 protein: CSGTDRLNTEAFF
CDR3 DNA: TGCAGCGGAACGGACAGACTGAACACTGAAGCTTTCTTT

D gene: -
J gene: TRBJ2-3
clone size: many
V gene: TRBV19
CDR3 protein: CASRYTGPSTDTQYF
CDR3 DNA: TGTGCCAGTAGGTACACGGGACCAAGCACAGATACGCAGTATTTT

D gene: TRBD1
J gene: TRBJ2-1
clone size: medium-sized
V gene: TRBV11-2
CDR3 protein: CASSSDRGRAHEQFF
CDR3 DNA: TGTGCCAGCAGCTCCGACAGGGGGCGGGCCCATGAGCAGTTCTTC

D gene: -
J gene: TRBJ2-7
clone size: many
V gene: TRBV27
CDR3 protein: CASSFGGPYSYEQYF
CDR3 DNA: TGTGCCAGCAGTTTTGGGGGACCCTACTCCTACGAGCAGTACTTC

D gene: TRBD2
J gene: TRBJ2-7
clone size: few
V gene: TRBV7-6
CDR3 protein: CASSPRREAREQYF
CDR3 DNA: TGTGCCAGCAGCCCGCGGCGGGAGGCCAGGGAGCAGTACTTC

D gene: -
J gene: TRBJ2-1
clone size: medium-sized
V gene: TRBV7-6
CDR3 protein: CASSPRGGPTEAEQFF
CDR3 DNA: TGTGCCAGCAGCCCCAGGGGAGGGCCAACGGAGGCTGAGCAGTTCTTC

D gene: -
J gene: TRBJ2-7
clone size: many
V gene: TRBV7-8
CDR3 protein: CASSSWGTPDF
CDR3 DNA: TGTGCCAGCAGCTCTTGGGGGACCCCGGACTTC

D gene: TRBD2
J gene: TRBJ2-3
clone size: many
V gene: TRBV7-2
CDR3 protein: CASSFLAGGHGDTQYF
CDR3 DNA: TGTGCCAGCAGCTTTTTAGCGGGAGGACATGGAGATACGCAGTATTTT

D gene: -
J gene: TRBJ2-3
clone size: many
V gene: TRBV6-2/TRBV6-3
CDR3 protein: CASSSGTPSADTQYF
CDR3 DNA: TGTGCCAGCAGTTCGGGGACCCCTTCGGCAGATACGCAGTATTTT

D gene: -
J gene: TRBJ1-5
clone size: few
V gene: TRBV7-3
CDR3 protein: CASSLSGEGNQPQHF
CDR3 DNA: TGTGCCAGCAGCTTAAGTGGGGAGGGCAATCAGCCCCAGCATTTT

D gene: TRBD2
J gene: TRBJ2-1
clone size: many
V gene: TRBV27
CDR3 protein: CASKGAASGDNEQFF
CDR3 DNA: TGTGCCAGCAAGGGTGCGGCTAGCGGCGACAATGAGCAGTTCTTC

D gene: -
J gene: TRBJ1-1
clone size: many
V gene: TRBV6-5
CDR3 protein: CASRVSPVNTEAFF
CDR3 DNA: TGTGCCAGCAGGGTCTCTCCGGTAAACACTGAAGCTTTCTTT

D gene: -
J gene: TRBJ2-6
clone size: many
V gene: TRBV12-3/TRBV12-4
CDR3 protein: CATQDSSGANVLTF
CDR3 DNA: TGTGCCACCCAGGACAGCTCTGGGGCCAACGTCCTGACTTTC

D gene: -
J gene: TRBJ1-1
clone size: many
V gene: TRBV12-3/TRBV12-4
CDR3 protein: CASNGESTEAFF
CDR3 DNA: TGTGCCAGCAACGGGGAGTCCACTGAAGCTTTCTTT

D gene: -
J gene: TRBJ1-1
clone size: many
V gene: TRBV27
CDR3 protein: CASSLIGEGAFF
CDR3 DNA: TGTGCCAGCAGTTTAATAGGGGAGGGGGCTTTCTTT

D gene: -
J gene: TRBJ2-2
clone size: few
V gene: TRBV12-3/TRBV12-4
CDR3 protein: CASSLLTGGELFF
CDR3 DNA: TGTGCCAGCAGTCTCCTCACTGGCGGGGAGCTGTTTTTT

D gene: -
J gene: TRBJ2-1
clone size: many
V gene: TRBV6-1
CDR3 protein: CASSGRTGNLRDEQFF
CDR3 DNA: TGTGCCAGCAGTGGCCGAACAGGGAATTTAAGAGATGAGCAGTTCTTC

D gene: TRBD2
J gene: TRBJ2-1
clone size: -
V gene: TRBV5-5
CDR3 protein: CASSGAGTSGPNEQFF
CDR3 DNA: TGTGCCAGCAGCGGGGCCGGGACTAGCGGACCCAATGAGCAGTTCTTC

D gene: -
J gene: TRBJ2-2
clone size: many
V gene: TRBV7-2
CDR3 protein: CASSFRNTGELFF
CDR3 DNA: TGTGCCAGCAGCTTCCGAAACACCGGGGAGCTGTTTTTT

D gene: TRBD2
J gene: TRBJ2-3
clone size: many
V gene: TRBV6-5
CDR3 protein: CASNLKAGGWDTQYF
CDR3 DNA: TGTGCCAGCAACCTCAAAGCGGGAGGGTGGGATACGCAGTATTTT

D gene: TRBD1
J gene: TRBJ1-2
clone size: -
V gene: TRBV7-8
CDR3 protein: CASSIGQVANYGYTF
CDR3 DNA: TGTGCCAGCAGCATCGGACAGGTCGCTAACTATGGCTACACCTTC

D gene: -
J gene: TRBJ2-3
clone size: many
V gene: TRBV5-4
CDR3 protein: CASSLAQGEVTPYF
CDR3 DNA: TGTGCCAGCAGCTTGGCACAGGGTGAGGTAACGCCGTATTTT

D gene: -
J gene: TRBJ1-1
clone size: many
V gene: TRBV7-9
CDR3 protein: CASSLVSGLNTEAFF
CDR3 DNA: TGTGCCAGCAGCTTAGTGTCCGGGCTGAACACTGAAGCTTTCTTT

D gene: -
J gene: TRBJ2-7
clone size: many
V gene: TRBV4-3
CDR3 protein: CASSPSILGGVGQYF
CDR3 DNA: TGCGCCAGCAGCCCGTCCATCTTAGGCGGTGTCGGGCAGTACTTC

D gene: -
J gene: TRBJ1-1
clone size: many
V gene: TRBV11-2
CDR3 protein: CASSLQYGNTEAFF
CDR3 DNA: TGTGCCAGCAGCTTACAGTACGGGAACACTGAAGCTTTCTTT

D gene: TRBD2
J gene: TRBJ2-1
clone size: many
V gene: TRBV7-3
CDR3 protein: CASSLDGGANNEQFF
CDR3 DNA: TGTGCCAGCAGCTTAGACGGGGGGGCTAACAATGAGCAGTTCTTC

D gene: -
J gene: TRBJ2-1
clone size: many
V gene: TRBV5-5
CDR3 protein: CASSRPGKDEQFF
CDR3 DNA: TGTGCCAGCAGCCGTCCAGGGAAGGATGAGCAGTTCTTC

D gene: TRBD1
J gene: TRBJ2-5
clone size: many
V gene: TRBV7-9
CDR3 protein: CASSSTGAGTQYF
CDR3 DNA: TGTGCCAGCAGCTCCACAGGGGCGGGGACCCAGTACTTC

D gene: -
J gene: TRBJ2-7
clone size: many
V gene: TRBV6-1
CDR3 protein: CASGEAGVSREQYF
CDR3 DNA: TGTGCCAGCGGGGAGGCAGGGGTTTCACGGGAGCAGTACTTC

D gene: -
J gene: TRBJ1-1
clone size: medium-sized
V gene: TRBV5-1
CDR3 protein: CASSFSGTEAFF
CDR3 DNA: TGCGCCAGCAGCTTTAGTGGTACTGAAGCTTTCTTT

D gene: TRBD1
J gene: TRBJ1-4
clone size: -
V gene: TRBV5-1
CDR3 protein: CASSGTGGAGEKLFF
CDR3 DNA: TGCGCCAGCAGCGGGACAGGGGGCGCGGGCGAAAAACTGTTTTTT

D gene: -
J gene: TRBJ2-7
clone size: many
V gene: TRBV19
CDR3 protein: CASRDRGHYEQYF
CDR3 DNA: TGTGCCAGTAGGGACCGGGGGCACTACGAGCAGTACTTC

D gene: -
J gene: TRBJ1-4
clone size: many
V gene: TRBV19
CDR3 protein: CASSIGDVRSNEKLFF
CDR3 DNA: TGTGCCAGTAGTATCGGGGACGTACGATCTAATGAAAAACTGTTTTTT

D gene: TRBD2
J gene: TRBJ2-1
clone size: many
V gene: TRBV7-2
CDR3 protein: CASSLESGRNEQFF
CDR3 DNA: TGTGCCAGCAGCTTAGAAAGCGGGAGGAATGAGCAGTTCTTC

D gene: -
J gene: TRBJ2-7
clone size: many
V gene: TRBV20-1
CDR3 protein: CSASGLSSYEQYF
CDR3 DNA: TGCAGTGCTAGCGGGCTAAGCTCCTACGAGCAGTACTTC

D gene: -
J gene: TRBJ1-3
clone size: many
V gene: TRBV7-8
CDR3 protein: CASSLNRVGNTIYF
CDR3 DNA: TGTGCCAGCAGCTTAAACAGGGTTGGAAACACCATATATTTT

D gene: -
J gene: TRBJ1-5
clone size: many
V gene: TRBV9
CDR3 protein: CASSVAPNQPQHF
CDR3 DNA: TGTGCCAGCAGCGTTGCTCCCAATCAGCCCCAGCATTTT

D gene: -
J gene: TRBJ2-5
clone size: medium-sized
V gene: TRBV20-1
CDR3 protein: CSAPFSGPETQYF
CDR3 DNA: TGCAGTGCCCCGTTCTCGGGTCCGGAGACCCAGTACTTC

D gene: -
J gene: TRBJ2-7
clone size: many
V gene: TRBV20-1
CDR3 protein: CSAQRGAAETAYEQYF
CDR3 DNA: TGCAGTGCCCAAAGAGGGGCTGCGGAAACCGCCTACGAGCAGTACTTC

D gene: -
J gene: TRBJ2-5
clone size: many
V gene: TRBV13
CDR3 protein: CASSLGGQETQYF
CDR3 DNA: TGTGCCAGCAGCTTAGGAGGGCAAGAGACCCAGTACTTC

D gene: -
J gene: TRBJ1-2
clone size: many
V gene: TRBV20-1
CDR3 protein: CSALTDTNYGYTF
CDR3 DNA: TGCAGTGCCCTAACTGACACCAACTATGGCTACACCTTC

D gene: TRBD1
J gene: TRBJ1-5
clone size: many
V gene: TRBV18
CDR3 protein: CASSPFGQGVQPQHF
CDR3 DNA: TGTGCCAGCTCACCATTCGGACAGGGAGTACAGCCCCAGCATTTT